Following are 5 T cell receptor beta chains from one sample sequenced in a study of T cell repertoires in cytomegalovirus infection. TCRdb reprocessed the reads via MiXCR and lists one record per CDR3 protein. The table lists roughly 920,000 distinct CDR3 sequences, roughly 30% of them singletons. These receptors are not linked to any known antigen. The sequencing here drew on cultured CD8+ T cells from PBMCs, taken from culture after CMV antigen stimulation. The source of these receptors is a human donor in good health (CMV status not recorded). Some clones in this sample may be carry-over from other donors' samples.

This clonotype has just a few counts. The rearrangement joins TRBV5-4 to TRBJ1-2; D unresolved. Germline CDR1 SGHNT, CDR2 YYREEE (reference sequence). This CDR3 comprises 15 residues. V lost 0 bases and J lost 5, with 14 bases in between. Here the CDR3 DNA reads TGTGCCAGCAGCTTGGGCACATTAAATTATTATGGCTACACCTTC. Its protein product is CASSLGTLNYYGYTF.

The chain combines TRBV7-6 with TRBJ1-1, with D possibly matching TRBD1 (6 bases). Trimming removed 4 bases from V and 7 bases from J, with 19 bases in between. The CDR3 runs 15 residues. CDR1 and CDR2 (germline): SGHVS, FNYEAQ. The CDR3 reads CASSSFGGGEGEAFF. As DNA, the CDR3 is TGTGCCAGCAGCTCCTTCGGGGGCGGGGAAGGTGAAGCTTTCTTT.

This clonotype came up many times. The chain joins TRBV7-9 to TRBJ2-7; maybe TRBD1 (6 bases). Trimming took off 5 bases at V and 1 base at J, with 12 bases between the two ends. The CDR3 sequence is 14 residues long. In germline, CDR1 is SEHNR, CDR2 FQNEAQ (reference sequence). The CDR3 region is CASSRKGQSYEQYV. CDR3 coding DNA: TGTGCCAGCAGCCGAAAAGGACAGTCCTACGAGCAGTACGTC.

This clonotype was seen more than once but under ten times. V and J are TRBV6-1 and TRBJ1-2; D gene unclear. Per the germline V gene, CDR1 is MNHNS and CDR2 is SASEGT. The CDR3 consists of 10 residues. V shed 6 bases and J shed 6 bases, with 5 bases lying between them. CDR3 amino acids: CASRADGYTF. The CDR3 DNA sequence: TGTGCCAGCAGAGCGGATGGCTACACCTTC.

This chain joins TRBV7-9 and TRBJ2-7, with D hard to call. Germline assignment: CDR1 SEHNR and CDR2 FQNEAQ (reference sequence). This CDR3 has 14 amino acids. Written as DNA, the CDR3 is TGTGCCAGCAGCTTAGGGAACGGAGCCTATGAGCAGTACGTC. It specifies CASSLGNGAYEQYV.